Below, 26 T cell receptor beta chains from the same sample are listed, as sequenced in a study of T cell repertoires in cytomegalovirus infection. Antigens for these TCRs are unknown. TCRdb re-derived calls from the reads in MiXCR, one entry per CDR3 protein. The sample has about 740,000 distinct CDR3 sequences, around 30% seen once. Sequenced here: cultured PBMCs, sampled from culture after CMV antigen stimulation. The receptors were gathered from a human donor in good health (CMV status not recorded). Some clones in this sample may be carry-over from other donors' samples.

The chain carries TRBV7-6 and TRBJ2-7; 13 positions agree with TRBD2. J was trimmed by 4 bases and V by 5 bases; bases with no gene match: 8. Germline V lookup: CDR1 SGHVS, CDR2 FNYEAQ. The CDR3 is 16 residues long. In nucleotides, the CDR3 is TGTGCCAGCAGCCATCCACTAGCGGGAGGGCCGTACGAGCAGTACTTC. It codes for CASSHPLAGGPYEQYF.

This clonotype appeared many times. The J gene is TRBJ2-7, the V gene TRBV7-2, with 7 bases aligning to TRBD2. V shed 0 bases and J 0 bases; nucleotides not matched to a gene: 5. This CDR3 is 16 amino acids long. Germline values: CDR1 SGHTA, CDR2 FQGNSA. The CDR3 nucleotides are TGTGCCAGCAGCTTAGCAAGGCGGGAGCTCTCCTACGAGCAGTACTTC. Residues: CASSLARRELSYEQYF. The whole variable domain, remainder taken from reference TRBV7-2 and TRBJ2-7, is GAGVSQSPSNKVTEKGKDVELRCDPISGHTALYWYRQSLGQGLEFLIYFQGNSAPDKSGLPSDRFSAERTGGSVSTLTIQRTQQEDSAVYLCASSLARRELSYEQYFGPGTRLTVT.

Ten or more counts support this clonotype. The CDR3 is CASSSQTAGNTIYF. The CDR3 DNA reads TGTGCCAGCAGCTCCCAGACAGCTGGAAACACCATATATTTT. The rearrangement uses TRBV7-2 and TRBJ1-3; a possible D gene is TRBD1 (5 bases). The CDR3 extends over 14 amino acids. The germline gives CDR1 SGHTA, CDR2 FQGNSA. The V gene lost 4 bases and the J gene lost 2 bases, with 9 bases spanning the gap.

There are a few counts of this clonotype. The gene calls are TRBV19 and TRBJ2-6; weak D call: TRBD2 (5 bases). The CDR3 sequence is 14 residues long. Germline assignment: CDR1 LNHDA and CDR2 SQIVND (reference sequence). Trimming took off 9 bases at V and 1 base at J, with 10 bases between the two ends. CDR3 sequence reads: CASTRASGANVLTF. The DNA of the CDR3 is TGTGCCAGCACTAGGGCATCTGGGGCCAACGTCCTGACTTTC.

This chain connects TRBV27 to TRBJ2-3; D perhaps matches TRBD1 (6 bases). V lost 2 bases and J lost 11, with 17 bases in between. Germline assignment: CDR1 MNHEY and CDR2 SMNVEV (reference sequence). The CDR3 covers 14 residues. This CDR3 is CASSLRDNRRGQYF. The CDR3 region has the DNA TGTGCCAGCAGTTTAAGGGACAACCGGCGCGGGCAGTATTTT.

This clonotype was counted a few times. J is TRBJ2-1 and V is TRBV6-1; TRBD2 aligns across 7 bases. The CDR3 totals 14 residues. Germline values: CDR1 MNHNS, CDR2 SASEGT. V lost 7 bases and J lost 7; bases outside the gene matches: 10. CDR3 residues: CASTPGLGRNEQFF. CDR3 DNA: TGTGCCAGCACCCCTGGACTAGGTAGGAATGAGCAGTTCTTC.

This clonotype showed up just once. CDR3 sequence reads: CSAYYAVGGDNEQFF. DNA of the CDR3: TGCAGTGCTTACTACGCGGTTGGGGGGGACAATGAGCAGTTCTTC. The V gene is TRBV20-1, the J gene TRBJ2-1, with 7 bases fitting TRBD2. The CDR3 covers 15 residues. The V and J ends lost 5 bases and 5 bases, in that order; junction bases with no gene match: 12. CDR1 and CDR2 (germline): DFQATT, SNEGSKA (reference sequence).

The chain uses TRBV28 and TRBJ1-2, with a tentative D call TRBD1 (5 bases). V was trimmed by 3 bases and J by 8 bases, leaving 19 bases between them. Germline V lookup: CDR1 MDHEN, CDR2 SYDVKM. The length of the CDR3 is 15 residues. The CDR3 protein is CASSFQPRGDLGYTF. The CDR3 region has the DNA TGTGCCAGCAGTTTTCAACCACGAGGGGATTTAGGCTACACCTTC.

The chain joins TRBV20-1 to TRBJ2-1; TRBD1 aligns across 8 bases. The CDR3 runs 15 residues. The V gene's germline CDR1 is DFQATT and CDR2 SNEGSKA (reference sequence). Trimming at V came to 2 bases and at J to 2 bases, leaving 5 bases not matched to a gene. The CDR3 DNA reads as TGCAGTGCTAGACCCCTGGACAGGGCCTACAATGAGCAGTTCTTC. Translating gives CSARPLDRAYNEQFF.

The chain has TRBV18 and TRBJ1-6; weak D call: TRBD1 (6 bases). V lost 8 bases to trimming and J lost 8 bases, with 10 bases between them. Germline V lookup: CDR1 KGHSH, CDR2 LQKENI. CDR3 length: 12 amino acids. In nucleotides, the CDR3 is TGTGCCAGCCACAAGGGGGATTCACCCCTCCACTTT. Protein sequence: CASHKGDSPLHF.

The chain has TRBV20-1 and TRBJ2-1; D may be TRBD1 (5 bases). Germline CDR1 is DFQATT and CDR2 is SNEGSKA (reference sequence). Deletions cut 3 bases from V and 1 base from J, with 13 bases between. There are 15 residues in the CDR3. In DNA, the CDR3 is TGCAGTGCTAGTCGTCAGGGCCTGTCCTACAATGAGCAGTTCTTC. Protein product: CSASRQGLSYNEQFF.

The J gene is TRBJ2-7, the V gene TRBV7-2, with D perhaps matching TRBD2 (6 bases). Looked up from germline, CDR1 is SGHTA and CDR2 is FQGNSA. This CDR3 spans 14 amino acids. Trimming took off 11 bases at V and 5 bases at J, with 22 bases between the two ends. CDR3 protein: CASSGFLYYDEQYF. As DNA, the CDR3 is TGTGCCTCAAGCGGGTTTCTGTACTATGACGAGCAGTACTTC.

This sequence joins TRBV6-1 and TRBJ2-1; D may be TRBD2 (6 bases). The CDR3 consists of 14 residues. V shed 5 bases and J shed 5 bases, with 13 bases lying between them. Germline V CDR1 and CDR2: MNHNS, SASEGT. The CDR3 loop is CASSQGSGNNEQFF. The CDR3 nucleotides read TGTGCCAGCAGTCAAGGTAGCGGTAACAATGAGCAGTTCTTC.

The J gene is TRBJ2-3, the V gene TRBV7-2; 8 nucleotides agree with TRBD2. Losses at the gene ends were 4 bases for V and 3 bases for J; bases not matched to a gene: 9. The CDR3 length is 16 residues. Germline V gives CDR1 SGHTA, CDR2 FQGNSA. CDR3 sequence reads: CASSSDRGGGTDTQYF. The DNA for the CDR3 is TGTGCCAGCAGCTCCGACCGGGGGGGCGGGACAGATACGCAGTATTTT.

This clonotype was detected many times. This chain connects TRBV7-2 to TRBJ2-1; D ambiguous. V lost 4 bases, J lost 6 bases, and 1 base lay in between. The CDR3 consists of 10 residues. CDR1 and CDR2 from the germline V gene are SGHTA and FQGNSA. CDR3 in DNA: TGTGCCAGCAGCTCCAATGAGCAGTTCTTC. Protein sequence: CASSSNEQFF.

This clonotype was counted at least ten times. The chain links TRBV7-8 to TRBJ2-7; 9 nucleotides align to TRBD1. J was trimmed by 3 bases and V by 5 bases; bases with no gene match: 8. The CDR3 covers 15 residues. CDR1 SGHVS and CDR2 FQNEAQ come from the germline V gene. CDR3 residues: CASSVPPGQGYEQYF. The CDR3 DNA reads TGTGCCAGCAGCGTACCCCCGGGACAGGGCTACGAGCAGTACTTC.

This clonotype was seen many times. V usage is TRBV7-2 and J usage is TRBJ2-5, with D possibly being TRBD2 (6 bases). Trimming cost V 4 bases and J 1 base, with 22 bases left between them. The CDR3 has 18 amino acids. Germline CDR1 reads SGHTA; CDR2 reads FQGNSA. The CDR3 spells CASSSRPRVLAGQETQYF. The CDR3 DNA is TGTGCCAGCAGCTCCAGACCGAGGGTACTAGCAGGCCAAGAGACCCAGTACTTC.

The chain combines TRBV6-6 with TRBJ2-3, with D possibly being TRBD2 (7 bases). The V end lost 5 bases, the J end lost 1 base, and 13 bases lay between the germline ends. Germline-derived CDR1 and CDR2 are MNHNY and SVGAGI (reference sequence). CDR3 length: 15 residues. The CDR3 spells CASSDQGRGTDTQYF. DNA of the CDR3: TGTGCCAGCAGTGATCAGGGGAGGGGCACAGATACGCAGTATTTT.

J is TRBJ1-1 and V is TRBV28; perhaps TRBD1 as D (6 bases). Germline V gene data show CDR1 as MDHEN and CDR2 as SYDVKM. CDR3 length equals 14 residues. Trimming left V 6 bases short and J 5 bases short, with 16 bases between. CDR3 protein: CASSSGGPMTEAFF. DNA for the CDR3: TGTGCCAGCAGCTCTGGGGGGCCAATGACTGAAGCTTTCTTT.

The chain recombines TRBV11-2 with TRBJ1-1; 7 bases are shared with TRBD1. The CDR3 covers 16 residues. V was pared by 1 base and J by 0 bases, with 5 bases of the junction left unmatched. In germline, CDR1 is SGHAT, CDR2 FQNNGV. Here the CDR3 DNA reads TGTGCCAGCAGCTTAGTCCTAGGGGGCATGAACACTGAAGCTTTCTTT. Its translation: CASSLVLGGMNTEAFF.

For the CDR3, the DNA is TGTGCCAGCAGTCAACGCACCGGGACACCGGGGGGTGAGCAGTTCTTC. It yields the protein CASSQRTGTPGGEQFF. The genes are TRBV6-1 and TRBJ2-1; weak D call: TRBD2 (7 bases). Deletions cut 5 bases from V and 9 bases from J, with 23 bases between. CDR3 length: 16 amino acids. Germline CDR1 and CDR2: MNHNS and SASEGT.

This chain joins TRBV11-1 and TRBJ2-1; no firm D call. This CDR3 is 14 amino acids long. V lost 5 bases and J 5 bases, leaving 13 bases between the germline ends. In germline, CDR1 is SGHAT, CDR2 FQDESV (reference sequence). DNA for the CDR3: TGTGCCAGCAGCCCAAGGCAAGGCAACAATGAGCAGTTCTTC. Translating it yields CASSPRQGNNEQFF.

The V and J genes are TRBV3-1 and TRBJ1-2; D unclear. CDR3 length: 12 residues. Germline V CDR1 and CDR2: LGHDT, YNNKEL (reference sequence). Trimming left V 2 bases short and J 8 bases short, with 9 bases between. Here the CDR3 DNA reads TGTGCCAGCAGCCAACCGGCAGAGGGCTACACCTTC. It translates to CASSQPAEGYTF.

This chain connects TRBV6-1 to TRBJ2-5, with 9 nucleotides matching TRBD1. The CDR3 has 13 residues. The V segment lost 6 bases and the J segment 5 bases; nucleotides outside the gene matches: 4. Germline-derived CDR1 and CDR2 are MNHNS and SASEGT. In DNA, the CDR3 is TGTGCCAGCAGGGCCGGGACAGGGGAGACCCAGTACTTC. Protein: CASRAGTGETQYF.

This clonotype appeared many times. The genes are TRBV6-2 or TRBV6-3 and TRBJ2-5; D unresolved. In germline, CDR1 is MNHEY, CDR2 SVGEGT. This CDR3 comprises 10 residues. Trimming took 6 bases from V and 5 from J, leaving 4 bases between them. The CDR3 DNA reads as TGTGCCAGCAGGCGGGAGACCCAGTACTTC. This translates into CASRRETQYF.

This clonotype was counted a few times. This chain connects TRBV10-3 to TRBJ2-2, with D perhaps matching TRBD1 (5 bases). V lost 8 bases and J 1 base, leaving 11 bases between the germline ends. Germline lookup yields CDR1 ENHRY and CDR2 SYGVKD. The CDR3 loop spans 14 amino acids. The CDR3 sequence is CAIAITGNTGELFF. The CDR3 nucleotides are TGTGCCATCGCTATTACAGGGAACACCGGGGAGCTGTTTTTT.